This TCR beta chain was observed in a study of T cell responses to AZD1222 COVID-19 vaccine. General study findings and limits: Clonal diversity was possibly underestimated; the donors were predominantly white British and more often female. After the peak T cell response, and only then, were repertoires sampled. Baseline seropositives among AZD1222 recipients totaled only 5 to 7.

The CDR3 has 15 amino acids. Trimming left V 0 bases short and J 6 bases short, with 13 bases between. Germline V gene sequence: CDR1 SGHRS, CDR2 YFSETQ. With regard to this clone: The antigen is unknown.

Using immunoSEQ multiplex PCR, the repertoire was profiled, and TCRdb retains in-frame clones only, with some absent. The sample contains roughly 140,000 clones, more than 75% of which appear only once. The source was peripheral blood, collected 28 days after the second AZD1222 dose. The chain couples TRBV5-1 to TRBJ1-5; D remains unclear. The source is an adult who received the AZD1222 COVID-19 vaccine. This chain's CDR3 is CASSLDSAGSQPQHF. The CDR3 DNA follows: TGCGCCAGCAGCTTGGACAGTGCGGGGTCTCAGCCCCAGCATTTT.